The entry below describes one TCR beta chain. V gave up 8 bases and J gave up 1 base; unmatched junction bases: 4. The CDR3 is 14 residues long. Germline CDR1 and CDR2: ENHRY and SYGVKD. This record comes from a study of blood T cell repertoires in COVID-19. Assay: immunoSEQ multiplex PCR; the TCRdb copy retains only in-frame clones and omits some. The repertoire has 150,000 to 200,000 clones, almost 85% of them found once; the top ten carry 2.5% to 3%. The chain combines TRBV10-3 with TRBJ2-5, with TRBD2 identical over 10 bases. Sequences were obtained from peripheral blood. The sequence derives from a woman older than 75 with COVID-19, enrolled during active disease. Written as DNA, the CDR3 is TGTGCCATCGGTGCTAGCGGGGGCCAAGAGACCCAGTACTTC. Residues: CAIGASGGQETQYF.